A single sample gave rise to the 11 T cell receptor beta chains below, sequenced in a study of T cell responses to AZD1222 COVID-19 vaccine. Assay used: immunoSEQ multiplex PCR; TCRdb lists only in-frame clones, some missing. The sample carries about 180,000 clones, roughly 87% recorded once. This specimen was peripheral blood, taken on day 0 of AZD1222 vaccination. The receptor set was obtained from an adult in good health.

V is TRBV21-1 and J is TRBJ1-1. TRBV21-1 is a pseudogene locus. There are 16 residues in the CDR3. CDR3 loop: CASSRREDSMNTEAFF. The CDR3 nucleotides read TGTGCCAGCAGCAGACGGGAGGACTCCATGAACACTGAAGCTTTCTTT.

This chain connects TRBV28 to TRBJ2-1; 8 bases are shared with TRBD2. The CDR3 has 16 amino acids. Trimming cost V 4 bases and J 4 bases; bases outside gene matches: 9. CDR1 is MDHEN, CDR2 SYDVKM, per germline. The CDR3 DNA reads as TGTGCCAGCAGTTCCTCCGGGACTAGAAATTACAATGAGCAGTTCTTC. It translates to CASSSSGTRNYNEQFF.

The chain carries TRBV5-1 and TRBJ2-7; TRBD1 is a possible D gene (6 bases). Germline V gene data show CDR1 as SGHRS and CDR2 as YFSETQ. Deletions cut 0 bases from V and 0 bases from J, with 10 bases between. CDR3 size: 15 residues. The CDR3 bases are TGCGCCAGCAGCTTGGGGACAGAGCCCTCCTACGAGCAGTACTTC. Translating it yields CASSLGTEPSYEQYF.

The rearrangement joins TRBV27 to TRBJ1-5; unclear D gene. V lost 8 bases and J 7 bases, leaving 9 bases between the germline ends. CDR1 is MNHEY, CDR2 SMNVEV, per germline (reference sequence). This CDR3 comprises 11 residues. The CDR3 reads CASGVNQPQHF. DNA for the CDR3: TGTGCCAGCGGGGTTAACCAGCCCCAGCATTTT.

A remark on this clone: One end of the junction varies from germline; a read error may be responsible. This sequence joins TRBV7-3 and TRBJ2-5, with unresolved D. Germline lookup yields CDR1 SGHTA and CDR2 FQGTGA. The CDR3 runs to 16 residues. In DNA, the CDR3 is TGTGCCAGCAGCTTAATGGCTCCACCAACCATGGTAGAAAAAGACTTC. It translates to CASSLMAPPTMVEKDF.

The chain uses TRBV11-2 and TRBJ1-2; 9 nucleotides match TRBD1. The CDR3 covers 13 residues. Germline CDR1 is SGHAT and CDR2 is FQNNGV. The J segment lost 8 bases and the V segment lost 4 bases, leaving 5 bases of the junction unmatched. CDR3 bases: TGTGCCAGCAGCTCGACAGGGGGATGGGGCTACACCTTC. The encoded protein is CASSSTGGWGYTF.

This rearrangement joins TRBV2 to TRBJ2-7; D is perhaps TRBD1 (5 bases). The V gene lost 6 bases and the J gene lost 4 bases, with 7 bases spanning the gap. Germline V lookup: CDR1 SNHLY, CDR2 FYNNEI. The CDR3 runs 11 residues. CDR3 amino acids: CASSPGYEQYF. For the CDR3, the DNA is TGTGCCAGCAGCCCAGGGTACGAGCAGTACTTC.

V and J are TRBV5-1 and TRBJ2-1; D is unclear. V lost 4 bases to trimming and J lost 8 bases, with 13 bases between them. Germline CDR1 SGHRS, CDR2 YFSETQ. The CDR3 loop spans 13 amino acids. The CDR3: CASSPPQIDEQFF. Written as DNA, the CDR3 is TGCGCCAGCAGCCCCCCCCAAATCGATGAGCAGTTCTTC.

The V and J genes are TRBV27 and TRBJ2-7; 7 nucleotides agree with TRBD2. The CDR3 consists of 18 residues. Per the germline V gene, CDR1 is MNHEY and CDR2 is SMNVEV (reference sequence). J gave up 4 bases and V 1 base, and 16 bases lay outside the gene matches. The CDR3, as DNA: TGTGCCAGCAGTTTATTGGGTTGGTTGGTGGGAGGGAGGTACGAGCAGTACTTC. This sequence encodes CASSLLGWLVGGRYEQYF.

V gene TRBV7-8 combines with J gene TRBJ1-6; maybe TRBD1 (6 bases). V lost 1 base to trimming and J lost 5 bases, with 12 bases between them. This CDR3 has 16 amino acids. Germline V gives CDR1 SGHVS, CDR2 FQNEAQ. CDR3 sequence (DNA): TGTGCCAGCAGCTTAGGCAGGGGAGCGAATAATTCACCCCTCCACTTT. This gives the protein CASSLGRGANNSPLHF.

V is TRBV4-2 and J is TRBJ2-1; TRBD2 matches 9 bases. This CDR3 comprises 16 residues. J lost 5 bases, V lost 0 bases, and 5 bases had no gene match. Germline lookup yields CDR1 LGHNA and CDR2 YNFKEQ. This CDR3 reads CASSQEASGRNNEQFF. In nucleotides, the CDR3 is TGTGCCAGCAGCCAAGAGGCCAGCGGGAGGAACAATGAGCAGTTCTTC.